The text below deals with one TCR beta chain. Its cognate antigen is unknown. The data derive from a study of molecular identifiers for immune sequencing clone quantification. As for the study in general: Replicates involved a five-way split of RNA from approximately 20,000 or 100,000 naive CD8 cells, with sequencing of four. Study-wide results and caveats: Beyond 20 RNA copies, clones held over 97% of effector molecules, compared with under 1% in naive cells.

TCRdb ran MiXCR on the PCR reads and lists one entry per CDR3 protein. The table records under 600,000 distinct CDR3 sequences, around 23% of them present only once. Looked up from germline, CDR1 is MNHEY and CDR2 is SMNVEV (reference sequence). V shed 3 bases and J shed 0 bases, with 14 bases lying between them. The CDR3 totals 16 residues. The TCR was taken from a human donor in good health. Some libraries in this study had Jurkat cell RNA spiked in. Source material: naive CD8+ T cells from blood, with Jurkat cell RNA spiked in. As to subset: FACS-sorted CD8+CD4-CCR7+CD45RA+ naive T cells. The chain employs TRBV27 and TRBJ1-1; D is possibly TRBD1 (6 bases). CDR3 protein: CASSFSSRGMNTEAFF. DNA for the CDR3: TGTGCCAGCAGTTTCTCATCCAGGGGCATGAACACTGAAGCTTTCTTT.